This TCR beta chain was captured in a study of blood T cell repertoires in COVID-19. This clone came up many times. The CDR3 extends over 18 amino acids. Trimming at V came to 4 bases and at J to 3 bases, leaving 11 bases not matched to a gene. CDR1 SEHNR and CDR2 FQNEAQ come from the germline V gene (reference sequence). This table comes from immunoSEQ multiplex PCR, and its TCRdb copy is limited to in-frame clones, with some not included. The table has roughly 160,000 clones, 79% seen once; the top ten hold around 19%. This TCR was recovered from a woman between 65 and 79 years old in a cohort exposed to, infected with or recovered from COVID-19 (not recorded which). This chain connects TRBV7-9 to TRBJ2-1; the match to TRBD2 covers 11 bases. Source material: PBMCs or T cells enriched from blood (not recorded which). CDR3 sequence: CASSSKFRLAGIYNEQFF. The CDR3 DNA sequence: TGTGCCAGCAGCTCTAAGTTTCGACTAGCGGGGATCTACAATGAGCAGTTCTTC.